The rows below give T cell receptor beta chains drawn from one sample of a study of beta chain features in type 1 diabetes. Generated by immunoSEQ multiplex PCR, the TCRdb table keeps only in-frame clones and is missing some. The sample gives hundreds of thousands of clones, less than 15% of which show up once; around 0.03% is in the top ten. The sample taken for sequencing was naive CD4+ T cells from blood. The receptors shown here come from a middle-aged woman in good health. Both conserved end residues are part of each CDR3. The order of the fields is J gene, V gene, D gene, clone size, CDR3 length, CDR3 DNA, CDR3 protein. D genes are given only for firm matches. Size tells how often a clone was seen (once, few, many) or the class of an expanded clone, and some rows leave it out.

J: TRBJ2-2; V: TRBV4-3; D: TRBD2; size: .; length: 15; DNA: TGCGCCAGCAGCCAAGAAGGGAGGGGCACCGGGGAGCTGTTTTTT; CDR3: CASSQEGRGTGELFF
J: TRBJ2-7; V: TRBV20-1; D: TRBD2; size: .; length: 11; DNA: TGCAGTGCTAGTATAGCGGGGCAGCAGTACTTC; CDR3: CSASIAGQQYF
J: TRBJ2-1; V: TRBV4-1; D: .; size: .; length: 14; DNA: TGCGCCAGCAGCCAAAGCGGATCCTACAATGAGCAGTTCTTC; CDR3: CASSQSGSYNEQFF
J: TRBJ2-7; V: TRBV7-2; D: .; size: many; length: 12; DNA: TGTGCCAGCAGTTCCAACAGGGAAGCGCAGTACTTC; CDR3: CASSSNREAQYF
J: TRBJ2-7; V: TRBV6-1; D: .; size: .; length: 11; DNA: TGTGCCAGCAGTGGGAGCTACGAGCAGTACTTC; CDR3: CASSGSYEQYF
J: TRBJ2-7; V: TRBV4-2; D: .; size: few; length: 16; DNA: TGTGCCAGCAGCCCCGTGGAGGGGCTGGGATCCTACGAGCAGTACTTC; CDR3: CASSPVEGLGSYEQYF
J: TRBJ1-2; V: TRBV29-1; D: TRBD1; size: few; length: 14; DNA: TGCAGCGTCCCCGGCTCCGGGACAGGGGGCCGGTTCACCTTC; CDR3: CSVPGSGTGGRFTF
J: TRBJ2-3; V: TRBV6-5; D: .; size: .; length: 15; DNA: TGTGCCAGCCGACGCAGGGGGGTTAGCACAGATACGCAGTATTTT; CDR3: CASRRRGVSTDTQYF
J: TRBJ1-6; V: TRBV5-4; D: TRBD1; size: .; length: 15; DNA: TGTGCCAGCAGCTTACTGACAGGGGACAGTTCACCCCTCCACTTT; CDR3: CASSLLTGDSSPLHF
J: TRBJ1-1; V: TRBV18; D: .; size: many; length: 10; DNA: TGTGCCAGCTCCCCAACGGGGGCTTTCTTT; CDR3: CASSPTGAFF
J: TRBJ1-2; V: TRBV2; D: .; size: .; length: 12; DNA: TGTGCCAGCAACGGACAGAACTATGGCTACACCTTC; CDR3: CASNGQNYGYTF
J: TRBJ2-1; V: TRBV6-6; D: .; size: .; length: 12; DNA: TGTGCCAGCAGCGAGGGAAGGGTTGAGCAGTTCTTC; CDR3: CASSEGRVEQFF
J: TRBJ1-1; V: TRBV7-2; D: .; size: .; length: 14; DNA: TGTGCCAGCAGCTTAGCCAGGGAGAACACTGAAGCTTTCTTT; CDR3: CASSLARENTEAFF
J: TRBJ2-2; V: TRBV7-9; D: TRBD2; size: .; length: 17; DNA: TGTGCCAGCAGCTTTAGTCGGGGACTACTGCTCACCGGGGAGCTGTTTTTT; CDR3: CASSFSRGLLLTGELFF
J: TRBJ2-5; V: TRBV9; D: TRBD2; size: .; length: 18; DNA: TGTGCCAGCAGCGTACCCTCTGGAGGAGCGGGGGGCTTAGAGACCCAGTACTTC; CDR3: CASSVPSGGAGGLETQYF
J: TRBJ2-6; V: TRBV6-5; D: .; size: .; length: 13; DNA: TGTGCCACCCTCACGGCTGGGGCCAACGTCCTGACTTTC; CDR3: CATLTAGANVLTF
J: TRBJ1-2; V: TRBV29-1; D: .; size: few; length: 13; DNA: TGCAGCGTTGAATTTAGGACTGGCTATGGCTACACCTTC; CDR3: CSVEFRTGYGYTF
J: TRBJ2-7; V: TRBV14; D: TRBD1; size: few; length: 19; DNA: TGTGCCAGCAACCACCTTGATTTGGACAGGACCACCGCGACGGGTGAGCAGTACTTC; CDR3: CASNHLDLDRTTATGEQYF
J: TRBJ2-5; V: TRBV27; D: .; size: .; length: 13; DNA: TGTGCCAGCAGTTTAAGACGGGGAGAGACCCAGTACTTC; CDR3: CASSLRRGETQYF
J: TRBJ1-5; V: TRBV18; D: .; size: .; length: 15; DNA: TGTGCCAGCTCACTCGGTCCAGGGGGCAATCAGCCCCAGCATTTT; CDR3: CASSLGPGGNQPQHF
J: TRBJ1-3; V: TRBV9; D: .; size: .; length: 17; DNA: TGTGCCAGCAGCGCCCGAGGGGGAGGGGGCTCTGGAAACACCATATATTTT; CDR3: CASSARGGGGSGNTIYF
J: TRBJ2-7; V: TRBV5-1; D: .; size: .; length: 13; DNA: TGCGCCAGCAGCAACCTGACTCGATACGAGCAGTACTTC; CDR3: CASSNLTRYEQYF
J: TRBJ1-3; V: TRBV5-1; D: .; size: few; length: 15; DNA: TGCGCCAGCAGCCTGGATGGGAGATCTGGAAACACCATATATTTT; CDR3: CASSLDGRSGNTIYF
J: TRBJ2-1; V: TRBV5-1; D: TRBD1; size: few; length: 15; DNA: TGCGCCAGCAGCACCGGGACAGACCCTTACAATGAGCAGTTCTTC; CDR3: CASSTGTDPYNEQFF
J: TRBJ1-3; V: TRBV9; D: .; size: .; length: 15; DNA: TGTGCCAGCAGCGGGGGGCTAAGCTCTGGAAACACCATATATTTT; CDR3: CASSGGLSSGNTIYF
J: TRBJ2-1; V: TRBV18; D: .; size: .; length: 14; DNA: TGTGCCAGCTCACCCTTGCAGGGTTCGGATGAGCAGTTCTTC; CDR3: CASSPLQGSDEQFF
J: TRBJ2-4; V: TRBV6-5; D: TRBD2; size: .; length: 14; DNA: TGTGCCAGCAGTTACGGACTAGCGGGGAACATTCAGTACTTC; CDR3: CASSYGLAGNIQYF
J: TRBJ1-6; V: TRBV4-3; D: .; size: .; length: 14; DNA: TGCGCCAGCAGCCCGGACAGATATAATTCACCCCTCCACTTT; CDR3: CASSPDRYNSPLHF